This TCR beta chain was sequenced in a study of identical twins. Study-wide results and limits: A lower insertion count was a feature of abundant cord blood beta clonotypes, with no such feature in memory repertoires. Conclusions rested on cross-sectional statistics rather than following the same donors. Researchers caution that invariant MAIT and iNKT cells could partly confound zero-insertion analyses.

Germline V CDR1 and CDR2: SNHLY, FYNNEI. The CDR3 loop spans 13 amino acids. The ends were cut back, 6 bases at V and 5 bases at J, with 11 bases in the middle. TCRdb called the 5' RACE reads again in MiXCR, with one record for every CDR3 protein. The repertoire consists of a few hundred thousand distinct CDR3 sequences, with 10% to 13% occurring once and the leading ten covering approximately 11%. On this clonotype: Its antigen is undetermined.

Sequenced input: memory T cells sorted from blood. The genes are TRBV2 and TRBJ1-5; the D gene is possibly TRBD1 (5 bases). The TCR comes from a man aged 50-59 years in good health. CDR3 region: CASSVMGDQPQHF. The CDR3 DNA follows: TGTGCCAGCAGCGTTATGGGGGATCAGCCCCAGCATTTT.